What follows are 23 T cell receptor beta chains derived from one specimen sequenced in a study of Graves' ophthalmopathy and Graves' hyperthyroidism. Amplification of the TCR beta CDR3 regions used RNA transcripts (as template). First-round RT-PCR used HTBI primers; second-round multiplex PCR followed. TCRdb re-derived calls from the multiplex PCR reads in MiXCR, one entry per CDR3 protein. The sample lists about 340,000 distinct CDR3 sequences; roughly 17% were seen once. The sequencing sample was made of peripheral blood. These receptors originate from an adult man with Graves' ophthalmopathy.

The chain is built from TRBV6-1 and TRBJ1-1; D call uncertain. Germline-derived CDR1 and CDR2 are MNHNS and SASEGT. Trimming stripped 6 bases from V and 5 bases from J, with 10 bases between. This CDR3 has 12 amino acids. The CDR3 sequence: CASSMRWTEAFF. The CDR3 DNA reads as TGTGCCAGCAGCATGAGGTGGACTGAAGCTTTCTTT.

This clonotype was observed at least ten times. A much larger clone lies one base from this, so it may be a read error. This sequence joins TRBV24-1 and TRBJ1-5; D gene unclear. Per the germline V gene, CDR1 is KGHDR and CDR2 is SFDVKD. The CDR3 contains 12 residues. The CDR3 sequence is CAISGGNQPQHF. CDR3 sequence (DNA): TGTGCCATCAGTGGAGGGAATCAGCCCCAGCATTTT.

This clonotype showed up just a few times. The gene calls are TRBV6-4 and TRBJ2-5, with unresolved D. The CDR3 extends over 11 amino acids. The V end was cut by 5 bases, the J end by 6 bases, with 7 bases between. The germline V gene encodes CDR1 MRHNA and CDR2 SNTAGT. The CDR3 DNA is TGTGCCAGCAGTTATATCCAGACCCAGTACTTC. Residues: CASSYIQTQYF.

This clonotype was observed at least ten times. The genes are TRBV28 and TRBJ1-5, with 11 bases that match TRBD1. The CDR3 runs to 15 residues. V trimming: 5 bases; J trimming: 7 bases; junction bases outside the gene matches: 7. Germline-derived CDR1 and CDR2 are MDHEN and SYDVKM. The CDR3 protein is CASSPQDRGRQPQHF. The CDR3 bases are TGTGCCAGCAGTCCCCAGGACAGGGGGCGGCAGCCCCAGCATTTT. Full variable domain (outside the CDR3, taken from reference TRBV28 and TRBJ1-5): DVKVTQSSRYLVKRTGEKVFLECVQDMDHENMFWYRQDPGLGLRLIYFSYDVKMKEKGDIPEGYSVSREKKERFSLILESASTNQTSMYLCASSPQDRGRQPQHFGDGTRLSIL.

This clonotype came up many times. The chain combines TRBV28 with TRBJ1-1; D might be TRBD1 (6 bases). This CDR3 is 15 amino acids long. V was clipped by 5 bases and J by 0 bases, with 13 bases between them. The V gene's germline CDR1 is MDHEN and CDR2 SYDVKM. DNA of the CDR3: TGTGCCAGCAGTCCTTGGACAGAGATGAACACTGAAGCTTTCTTT. Amino acids: CASSPWTEMNTEAFF. Supplemented by reference TRBV28 and TRBJ1-1, the full variable domain reads DVKVTQSSRYLVKRTGEKVFLECVQDMDHENMFWYRQDPGLGLRLIYFSYDVKMKEKGDIPEGYSVSREKKERFSLILESASTNQTSMYLCASSPWTEMNTEAFFGQGTRLTVV.

This clonotype came up many times. The chain carries TRBV12-3 or TRBV12-4 and TRBJ1-2; D perhaps matches TRBD1 (5 bases). The CDR3 length is 14 residues. Trimming cost V 6 bases and J 4 bases, with 15 bases left between them. CDR3 in DNA: TGTGCCAGCAGCGGGGGAAGGGGTATCTATGGCTACACCTTC. It translates to CASSGGRGIYGYTF.

This clonotype was seen ten or more times. The CDR3 coding sequence is TGTGCCAGCAGCATCGGGATCGGACGCGGGAGCTCCTACGAGCAGTACTTC. This encodes CASSIGIGRGSSYEQYF. The rearrangement joins TRBV4-2 to TRBJ2-7; 7 bases agree with TRBD2. The CDR3 totals 17 residues. Germline CDR1 LGHNA, CDR2 YNFKEQ. The trim removed 5 bases at V and 0 bases at J, leaving 13 bases unmatched.

J is TRBJ2-7 and V is TRBV7-9; D ambiguous. This CDR3 spans 11 amino acids. V was cut by 5 bases and J by 7 bases, with 9 bases left in between. The germline V gene encodes CDR1 SEHNR and CDR2 FQNEAQ (reference sequence). The CDR3 bases are TGTGCCAGCAGCCAAAAGTGGGAGCAGTACTTC. Its translation is CASSQKWEQYF.

There are many counts of this clonotype. The chain couples TRBV19 to TRBJ1-3; D is possibly TRBD1 (5 bases). CDR1 and CDR2 (germline): LNHDA, SQIVND (reference sequence). The CDR3 loop spans 13 amino acids. Between the trimmed V and J ends, which lost 3 bases and 9 bases, there was a span of 12 bases. The CDR3 sequence is CASSIGGQGTIYF. CDR3 bases: TGTGCCAGTAGTATCGGCGGGCAGGGCACCATATATTTT. The whole variable domain, remainder taken from reference TRBV19 and TRBJ1-3, is DGGITQSPKYLFRKEGQNVTLSCEQNLNHDAMYWYRQDPGQGLRLIYYSQIVNDFQKGDIAEGYSVSREKKESFPLTVTSAQKNPTAFYLCASSIGGQGTIYFGEGSWLTVV.

This clonotype came up many times. The chain recombines TRBV15 with TRBJ2-7, with TRBD2 matching over 11 bases. The V gene's germline CDR1 is LNHNV and CDR2 YYDKDF (reference sequence). With V trimmed by 0 bases and J by 0 bases, 4 bases remained unmatched. This CDR3 contains 17 residues. CDR3 nucleotide sequence: TGTGCCACCAGCAGAGAGGCACTAGCGGGAGTCTCCTACGAGCAGTACTTC. Its translation: CATSREALAGVSYEQYF.

This clonotype was seen ten or more times. The chain has TRBV6-2 or TRBV6-3 and TRBJ1-1, with D possibly matching TRBD1 (5 bases). Germline loops: CDR1 MNHEY, CDR2 SVGEGT. The length of the CDR3 is 12 residues. With 5 bases removed from V and 7 bases from J, the gap between germline ends came to 11 bases. CDR3 amino acids: CASSRGALEAFF. The CDR3 region has the DNA TGTGCCAGCAGTCGGGGCGCCCTTGAAGCTTTCTTT.

This clonotype was picked up many times. A read error is possible here, since a much larger clone lies one base away. The V gene is TRBV6-5, the J gene TRBJ1-2; D unclear. The CDR3 sequence is 13 residues long. Germline V gives CDR1 MNHEY, CDR2 SVGAGI. V lost 4 bases and J lost 7, with 13 bases in between. CDR3 DNA sequence: TGTGCCAGCAGTTCGGTGGAGGAAACTGGCTACACCTTC. Protein sequence: CASSSVEETGYTF.

In this sample, this clonotype turned up many times. The chain employs TRBV19 and TRBJ1-1; 8 positions agree with TRBD1. V shed 5 bases and J 2 bases; nucleotides not matched to a gene: 7. Germline V gene sequence: CDR1 LNHDA, CDR2 SQIVND (reference sequence). CDR3 length equals 15 residues. CDR3 coding DNA: TGTGCCAGTAGTGCCCACAGGGGGATCAACACTGAAGCTTTCTTT. Encoded protein: CASSAHRGINTEAFF.

As regards this clonotype: Germline is not matched at one junction end, which may reflect a read error. V usage is TRBV12-3 or TRBV12-4 and J usage is TRBJ2-5; the match to TRBD1 covers 7 bases. CDR3 length equals 14 residues. CDR3 residues: CACSLKGAVETQYF. CDR3 DNA sequence: TGTGCCTGCAGTTTAAAGGGGGCTGTAGAGACCCAGTACTTC.

This clonotype has just a few counts. The genes are TRBV18 and TRBJ2-5; 9 bases align to TRBD1. Per germline, CDR1 KGHSH and CDR2 LQKENI. The junction had 8 bases not matched to a gene; V was cut back by 2 bases and J by 4 bases. This CDR3 has 16 residues. The CDR3, as DNA: TGTGCCAGCTCACCAGTCCGGGACAGGGCGGGAGAGACCCAGTACTTC. Protein sequence: CASSPVRDRAGETQYF. The full variable domain, with the rest looked up from reference TRBV18 and TRBJ2-5, is NAGVMQNPRHLVRRRGQEARLRCSPMKGHSHVYWYRQLPEEGLKFMVYLQKENIIDESGMPKERFSAEFPKEGPSILRIQQVVRGDSAAYFCASSPVRDRAGETQYFGPGTRLLVL.

This clonotype was picked up many times. The V gene is TRBV5-6, the J gene TRBJ2-7, with 11 bases that match TRBD2. CDR1 is SGHDT, CDR2 YYEEEE, per germline. CDR3 size: 16 residues. V gave up 3 bases and J gave up 3 bases; unmatched junction bases: 8. The CDR3 spells CASSSAGTSGFYEQYF. The CDR3 DNA sequence: TGTGCCAGCAGCTCTGCCGGGACTAGCGGCTTCTACGAGCAGTACTTC.

This clonotype has at least ten counts. The V gene is TRBV20-1, the J gene TRBJ2-7; weak D call: TRBD1 (6 bases). Trimming cost V 3 bases and J 0 bases, with 21 bases left between them. This CDR3 spans 17 amino acids. From germline, CDR1 is DFQATT and CDR2 SNEGSKA (reference sequence). In DNA form, the CDR3 reads TGCAGTGCTAGTCCCCGACCTGGACAGCCGAGCTCCTACGAGCAGTACTTC. Residues: CSASPRPGQPSSYEQYF.

This clonotype was seen at least ten times. The V and J genes are TRBV5-1 and TRBJ1-1, with D possibly being TRBD1 (6 bases). The CDR3 is 13 residues long. Germline V gives CDR1 SGHRS, CDR2 YFSETQ. Trimming took 2 bases from V and 5 from J, leaving 10 bases between them. The CDR3 DNA reads TGCGCCAGCAGCTTCCCAGGGGAAACTGAAGCTTTCTTT. Translated, it gives CASSFPGETEAFF.

This clonotype was seen at least ten times. CDR3 in amino acids: CASRFSGMAYEQYF. The DNA for the CDR3 is TGTGCCAGCAGGTTTAGCGGGATGGCCTACGAGCAGTACTTC. This chain links TRBV2 with TRBJ2-7; 8 bases fit TRBD2. The germline CDR1 and CDR2 sequences are SNHLY and FYNNEI. J was trimmed by 2 bases and V by 6 bases; bases with no gene match: 6. This CDR3 region has 14 residues.

This clonotype was seen ten or more times. The chain joins TRBV6-1 to TRBJ2-5; TRBD2 matches at 11 bases. Germline loops: CDR1 MNHNS, CDR2 SASEGT. Germline trimming cut 4 bases from V and 2 bases from J; bases unmatched to any gene: 9. The CDR3 is 17 residues long. The CDR3 DNA follows: TGTGCCAGCAGTGGACTAGCGGGACCAGAGGGGCAAGAGACCCAGTACTTC. Its protein is CASSGLAGPEGQETQYF.

The table lists this clonotype with many counts. The chain couples TRBV6-1 to TRBJ2-7; 7 bases are a match to TRBD1. The V gene's germline CDR1 is MNHNS and CDR2 SASEGT. The junction had 10 bases not matched to a gene; V was cut back by 5 bases and J by 6 bases. The CDR3 sequence is 14 residues long. The CDR3: CASSQIDRVGEQYF. The CDR3 DNA reads TGTGCCAGCAGTCAAATCGACAGGGTTGGCGAGCAGTACTTC.

This clonotype was found many times. The rearrangement joins TRBV20-1 to TRBJ1-3, with D possibly TRBD1 on 6 matching bases. The CDR3 contains 14 residues. V shed 6 bases and J shed 2 bases, with 14 bases lying between them. Per germline, CDR1 DFQATT and CDR2 SNEGSKA (reference sequence). This chain's CDR3 is CSAIPGAAGNTIYF. CDR3 DNA: TGCAGTGCAATACCAGGGGCGGCTGGAAACACCATATATTTT.

The chain employs TRBV11-1 and TRBJ1-1; 9 positions match TRBD1. Germline CDR1 is SGHAT and CDR2 is FQDESV (reference sequence). CDR3 length: 16 residues. V lost 5 bases, J lost 0 bases, and 7 bases stayed unmatched. CDR3 DNA sequence: TGTGCCAGCAGCCCGGGACAGGGTCAGGTGAACACTGAAGCTTTCTTT. Amino acids: CASSPGQGQVNTEAFF. The full variable domain, rest sourced from reference TRBV11-1 and TRBJ1-1, is EAEVAQSPRYKITEKSQAVAFWCDPISGHATLYWYRQILGQGPELLVQFQDESVVDDSQLPKDRFSAERLKGVDSTLKIQPAELGDSAMYLCASSPGQGQVNTEAFFGQGTRLTVV.